This is a list of T cell receptor beta chains from one sample in a study of radiotherapy plus CTLA-4 blockade in lung cancer. Using immunoSEQ multiplex PCR, the repertoire was profiled, and TCRdb retains in-frame clones only, with some absent. The sample has 80,000 or so clones; around 80% are singletons. The source material was peripheral blood, sampled from a patient treated with radiotherapy plus ipilimumab. The receptor set was obtained from a human donor with non-small cell lung cancer who had stable disease on radiotherapy plus ipilimumab. The CDR3 runs from the conserved cysteine through the conserved F or W. The order of the fields is V gene, D gene, CDR3 protein. The D gene is left open where the match is weak.

TRBV7-2 . CAYTGRNSGNTIYF
TRBV7-9 . CASSLRQATNEKLFF
TRBV7-2 . CASSLLGSTNEQFF
TRBV28 TRBD1 CASSRAGTGHEKLFF
TRBV5-6 . CASSSTGTPIQYF
TRBV9 TRBD2 CASSPGGGGGADTQYF
TRBV2 TRBD2 CASTGTRVMETQYF
TRBV2 . CASLKEVAGNLGEQFF
TRBV6-5 . CASSAQGGGTDTQYF
TRBV7-6 . CASSLREGEYEQYF
TRBV2 . CASSEGHHAIYGYTF
TRBV19 . CASSFRGDYSGNTIYF
TRBV7-3 . CASSLRGTSTNEAFF
TRBV29-1 . CSVLGVGDTQYF
TRBV5-4 . CASSLAGRAGEQYF
TRBV5-8 . CASSLNWYEQYF